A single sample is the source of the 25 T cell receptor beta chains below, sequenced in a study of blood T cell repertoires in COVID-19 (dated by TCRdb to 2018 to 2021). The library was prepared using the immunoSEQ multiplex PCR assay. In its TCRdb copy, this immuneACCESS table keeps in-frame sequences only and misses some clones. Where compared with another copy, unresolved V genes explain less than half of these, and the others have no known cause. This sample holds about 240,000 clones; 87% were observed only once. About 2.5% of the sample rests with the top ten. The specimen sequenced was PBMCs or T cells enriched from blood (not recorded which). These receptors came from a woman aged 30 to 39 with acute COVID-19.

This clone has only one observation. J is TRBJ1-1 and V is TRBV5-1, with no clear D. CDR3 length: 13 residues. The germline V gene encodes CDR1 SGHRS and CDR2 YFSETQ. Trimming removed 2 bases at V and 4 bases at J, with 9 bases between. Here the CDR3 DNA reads TGCGCCAGCAGCTTTGGGGAGAGCACTGAAGCTTTCTTT. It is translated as CASSFGESTEAFF.

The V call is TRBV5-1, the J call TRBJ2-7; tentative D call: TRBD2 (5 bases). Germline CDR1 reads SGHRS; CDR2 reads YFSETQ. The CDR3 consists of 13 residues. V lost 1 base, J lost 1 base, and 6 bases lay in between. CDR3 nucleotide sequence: TGCGCCAGCAGCTTGAGAGGGTCCTACGAGCAGTACTTC. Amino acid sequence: CASSLRGSYEQYF.

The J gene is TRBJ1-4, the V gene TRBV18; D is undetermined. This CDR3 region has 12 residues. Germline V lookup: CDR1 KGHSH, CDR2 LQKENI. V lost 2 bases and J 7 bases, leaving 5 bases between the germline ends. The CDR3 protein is CASSPSPEKLFF. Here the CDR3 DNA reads TGTGCCAGCTCACCATCTCCTGAAAAACTGTTTTTT.

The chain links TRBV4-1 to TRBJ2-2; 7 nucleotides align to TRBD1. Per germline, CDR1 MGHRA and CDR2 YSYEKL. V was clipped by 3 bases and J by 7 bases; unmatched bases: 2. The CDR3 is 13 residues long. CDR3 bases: TGCGCCAGCAGCCACCCAGGGGGCGGGGAGCTGTTTTTT. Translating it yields CASSHPGGGELFF.

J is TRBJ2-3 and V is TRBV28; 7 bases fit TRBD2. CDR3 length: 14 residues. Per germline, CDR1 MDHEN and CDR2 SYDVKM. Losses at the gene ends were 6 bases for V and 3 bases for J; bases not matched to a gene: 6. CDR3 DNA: TGTGCCAGCAGGACGGGGGGACCGACAGATACGCAGTATTTT. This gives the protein CASRTGGPTDTQYF.

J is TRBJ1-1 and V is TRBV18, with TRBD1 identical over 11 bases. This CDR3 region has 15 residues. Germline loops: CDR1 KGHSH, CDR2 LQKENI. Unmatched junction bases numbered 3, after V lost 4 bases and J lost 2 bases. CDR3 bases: TGTGCCAGCTCACTCGGGACAGGGGGAAACACTGAAGCTTTCTTT. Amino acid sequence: CASSLGTGGNTEAFF.

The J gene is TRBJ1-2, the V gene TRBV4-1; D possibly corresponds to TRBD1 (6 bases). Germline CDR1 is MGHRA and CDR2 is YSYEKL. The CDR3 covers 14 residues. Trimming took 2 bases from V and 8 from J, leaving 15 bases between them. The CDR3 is CASSQWGWGQGYTF. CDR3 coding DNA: TGCGCCAGCAGCCAATGGGGATGGGGGCAGGGCTACACCTTC.

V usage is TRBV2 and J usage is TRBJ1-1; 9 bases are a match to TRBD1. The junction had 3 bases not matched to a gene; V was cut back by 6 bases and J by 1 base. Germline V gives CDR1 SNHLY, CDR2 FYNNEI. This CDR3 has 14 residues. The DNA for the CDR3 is TGTGCCAGCAGACAGGGACAGGGGAACACTGAAGCTTTCTTT. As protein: CASRQGQGNTEAFF. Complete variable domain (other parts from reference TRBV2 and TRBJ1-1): EPEVTQTPSHQVTQMGQEVILRCVPISNHLYFYWYRQILGQKVEFLVSFYNNEISEKSEIFDDQFSVERPDGSNFTLKIRSTKLEDSAMYFCASRQGQGNTEAFFGQGTRLTVV.

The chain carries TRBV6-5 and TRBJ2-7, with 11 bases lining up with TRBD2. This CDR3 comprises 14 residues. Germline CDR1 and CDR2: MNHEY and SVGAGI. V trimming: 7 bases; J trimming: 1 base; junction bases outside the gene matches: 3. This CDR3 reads CASTGTSGSYEQYF. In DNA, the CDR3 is TGTGCCAGCACTGGGACTAGCGGATCCTACGAGCAGTACTTC.

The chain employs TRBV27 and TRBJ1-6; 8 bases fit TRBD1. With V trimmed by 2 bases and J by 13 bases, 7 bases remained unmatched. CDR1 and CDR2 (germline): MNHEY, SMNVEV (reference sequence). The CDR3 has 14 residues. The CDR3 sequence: CASSLETGEFPLHF. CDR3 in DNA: TGTGCCAGCAGTTTAGAGACAGGGGAGTTCCCCCTCCACTTT.

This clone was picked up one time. The CDR3 here is CASSLEWDRGREQYF. The CDR3, as DNA: TGTGCCAGCAGCTTAGAATGGGACAGGGGTAGGGAGCAGTACTTC. The chain employs TRBV11-2 and TRBJ2-7; 10 bases map to TRBD1. This CDR3 region has 15 residues. Losses at the gene ends were 0 bases for V and 7 bases for J; bases not matched to a gene: 6. Looked up from germline, CDR1 is SGHAT and CDR2 is FQNNGV.

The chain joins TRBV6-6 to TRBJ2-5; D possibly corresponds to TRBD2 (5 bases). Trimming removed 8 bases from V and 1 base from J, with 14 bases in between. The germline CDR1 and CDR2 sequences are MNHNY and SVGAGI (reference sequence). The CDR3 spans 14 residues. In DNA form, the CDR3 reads TGTGCCAGCGGGGTCGTCGAGGGCCAAGAGACCCAGTACTTC. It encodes CASGVVEGQETQYF.

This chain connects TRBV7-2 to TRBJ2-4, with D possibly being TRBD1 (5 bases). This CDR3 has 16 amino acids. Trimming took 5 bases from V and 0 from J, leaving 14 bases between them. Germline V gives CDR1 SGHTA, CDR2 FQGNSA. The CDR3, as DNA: TGTGCCAGCAGCCTCATTACAGGTTTAGCCAAAAACATTCAGTACTTC. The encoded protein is CASSLITGLAKNIQYF.

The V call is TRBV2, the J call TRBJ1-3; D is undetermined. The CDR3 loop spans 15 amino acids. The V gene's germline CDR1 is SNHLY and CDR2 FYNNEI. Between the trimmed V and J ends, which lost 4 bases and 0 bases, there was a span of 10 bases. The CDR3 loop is CASSAQVYSGNTIYF. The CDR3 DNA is TGTGCCAGCAGTGCCCAGGTTTACTCTGGAAACACCATATATTTT.

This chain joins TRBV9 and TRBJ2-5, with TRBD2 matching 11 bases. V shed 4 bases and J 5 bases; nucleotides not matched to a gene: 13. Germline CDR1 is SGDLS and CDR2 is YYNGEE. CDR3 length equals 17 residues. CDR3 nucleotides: TGTGCCAGCAGCCCTTCTACTAGCGGGGGTGTAGGGGAGACCCAGTACTTC. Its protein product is CASSPSTSGGVGETQYF.

CDR3 DNA sequence: TGTGCCAGTAGTAACCAGGGTGCGATCAATGGCTACACCTTC. Translation: CASSNQGAINGYTF. The chain joins TRBV19 to TRBJ1-2, with D perhaps TRBD1 (5 bases). Germline V gives CDR1 LNHDA, CDR2 SQIVND (reference sequence). The CDR3 has 14 amino acids. V lost 4 bases and J lost 6, with 15 bases in between. Full variable domain (remainder filled in from reference TRBV19 and TRBJ1-2): DGGITQSPKYLFRKEGQNVTLSCEQNLNHDAMYWYRQDPGQGLRLIYYSQIVNDFQKGDIAEGYSVSREKKESFPLTVTSAQKNPTAFYLCASSNQGAINGYTFGSGTRLTVV.

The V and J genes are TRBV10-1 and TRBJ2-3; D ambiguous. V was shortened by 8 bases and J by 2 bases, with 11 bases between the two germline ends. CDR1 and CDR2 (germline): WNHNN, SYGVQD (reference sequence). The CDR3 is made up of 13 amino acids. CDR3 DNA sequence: TGCGCCAGCTCCCTAGTTCTCACAGATACGCAGTATTTT. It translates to CASSLVLTDTQYF.

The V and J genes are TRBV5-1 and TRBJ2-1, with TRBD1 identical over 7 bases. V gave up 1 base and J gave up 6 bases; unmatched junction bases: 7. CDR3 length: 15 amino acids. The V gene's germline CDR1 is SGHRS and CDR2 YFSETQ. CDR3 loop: CASSLKQGRGNEQFF. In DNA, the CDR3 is TGCGCCAGCAGCTTGAAACAGGGGAGAGGCAATGAGCAGTTCTTC.

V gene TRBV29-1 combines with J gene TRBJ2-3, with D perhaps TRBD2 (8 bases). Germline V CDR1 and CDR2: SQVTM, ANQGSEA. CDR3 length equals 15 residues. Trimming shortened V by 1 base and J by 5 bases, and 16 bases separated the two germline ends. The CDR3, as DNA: TGCAGCGTTGAAGGCTCACAGGGGACTAGAGATACGCAGTATTTT. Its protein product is CSVEGSQGTRDTQYF.

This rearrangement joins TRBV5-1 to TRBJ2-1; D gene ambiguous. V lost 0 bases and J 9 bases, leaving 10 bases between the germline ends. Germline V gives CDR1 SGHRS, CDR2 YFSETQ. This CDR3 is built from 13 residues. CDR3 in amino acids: CASSLESVGEQFF. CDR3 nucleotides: TGCGCCAGCAGCTTGGAGAGCGTGGGTGAGCAGTTCTTC.

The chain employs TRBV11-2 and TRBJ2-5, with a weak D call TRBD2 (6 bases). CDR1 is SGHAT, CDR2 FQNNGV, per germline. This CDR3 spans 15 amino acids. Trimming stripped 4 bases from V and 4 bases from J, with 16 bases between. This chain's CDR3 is CASSSLPSARETQYF. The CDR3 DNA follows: TGTGCCAGCAGCTCCCTACCTAGCGCCCGAGAGACCCAGTACTTC.

The CDR3 spells CASSPTSGGSNEQFF. As DNA, the CDR3 is TGTGCCAGCAGCCCCACTAGCGGGGGGTCCAATGAGCAGTTCTTC. This chain joins TRBV27 and TRBJ2-1; 12 bases agree with TRBD2. Germline V lookup: CDR1 MNHEY, CDR2 SMNVEV (reference sequence). The CDR3 is 15 residues long. V was pared by 6 bases and J by 6 bases, with 6 bases of the junction left unmatched.

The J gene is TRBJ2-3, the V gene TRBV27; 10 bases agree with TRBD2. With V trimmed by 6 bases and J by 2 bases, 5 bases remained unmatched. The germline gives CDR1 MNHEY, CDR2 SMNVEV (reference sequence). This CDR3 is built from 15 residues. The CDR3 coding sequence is TGTGCCAGCAGCCATCTAGCGGGGGCCACAGATACGCAGTATTTT. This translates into CASSHLAGATDTQYF.

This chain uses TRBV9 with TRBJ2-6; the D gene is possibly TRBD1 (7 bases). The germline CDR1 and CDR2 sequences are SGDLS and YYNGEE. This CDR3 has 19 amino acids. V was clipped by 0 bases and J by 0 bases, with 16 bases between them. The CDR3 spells CASSVGGGTVISGANVLTF. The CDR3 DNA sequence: TGTGCCAGCAGCGTAGGAGGGGGGACAGTAATCTCTGGGGCCAACGTCCTGACTTTC.

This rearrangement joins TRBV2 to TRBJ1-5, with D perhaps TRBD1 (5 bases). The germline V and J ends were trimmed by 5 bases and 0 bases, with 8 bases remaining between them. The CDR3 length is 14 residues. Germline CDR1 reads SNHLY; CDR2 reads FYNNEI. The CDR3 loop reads CASSTGNSNQPQHF. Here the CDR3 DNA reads TGTGCCAGCAGTACAGGTAATAGCAATCAGCCCCAGCATTTT.